This T cell receptor beta chain was recorded in a study of cytomegalovirus exposure and HLA in healthy donors (dated by TCRdb to about 2017). Concerning the study at large: A later analysis indicated that the 95 to 150 validation repertoires were generated on the platform also employed for the 700 or so repertoires of the first cohort. The aim of the study was to test whether cataloging public T cell receptors could identify signatures of past pathogen exposure. A separate validation cohort of 100 to 150 different subjects was used in addition to the approximately 670-subject first cohort. To predict cytomegalovirus infection status, the study brought together high-throughput TCR immunosequencing, statistical association of individual TCRs with disease status, and machine learning.

Donors formed part of the validation cohort, which comprised fewer than 150 subjects and was distinct from the first cohort of over 500 subjects. Library preparation employed the immunoSEQ multiplex PCR assay. As for how the authors treated the data: A statistical classification framework was built to diagnose cytomegalovirus status from the catalog of TCR beta chain sequences. As stored in TCRdb, this immuneACCESS dataset retains in-frame rearrangements with V and J assigned. A fraction of the clones does not appear; measured against another copy, unresolved V genes explain less than half of the discrepancy, and the remainder lacks a known reason. D and trimming were read from the DNA, whereas the V and J calls and clone size are those reported in that table. The sample table records more than 250,000 clones; roughly 88% of these occur just once. 3% to 3.5% of the sample belongs to the ten largest clones.

The germline V gene gives CDR1 as SGHTA and CDR2 as FQGNSA. Trimming costs V 5 bases and J 7 bases, and their ends lie 14 bases apart. Including the terminal cysteine and phenylalanine, the CDR3 comprises 14 residues. CDR3 DNA only is kept here, 42 bases in frame from base 1. Overall results and qualifications from the work: Most TCR sequences were seen in very few donors, while some public TCRs were found in many individuals. Of the cluster scores, around 95% were above 0 in a later analysis, which found that TCRs clustered in the first cohort also tended to co-occur in the roughly 130 validation repertoires. The authors suggested that the approach could potentially be generalized to other disease states and immunological phenotypes. In both the original and validation cohorts, the classifier was reported to diagnose cytomegalovirus status with high specificity and sensitivity. In vitro tests confirmed that a few of the cytomegalovirus-associated TCR beta chains recognize cytomegalovirus antigens. A later analysis lacked HLA typing for the validation cohort, so it scored co-occurrence in that cohort across all 120 repertoires. In the study, 164 TCR beta chains were listed as associated with cytomegalovirus.

Note on this clone: Its antigen remains undetermined. Base qualities are not recorded, but no much larger clone differs from it by a single base.

Here the chain combines TRBV7-2 and TRBJ1-4; TRBD1 might be the D gene, on 5 matching bases. This clonotype was obtained from a woman between 25 and 40 years old in good health and CMV-seronegative. Sequencing was done on a sample of PBMCs. The DNA is as follows: TGTGCCAGCAGCCCTCAAAGAAGGGGTGAAAAACTGTTTTTT. This gives the protein CASSPQRRGEKLFF.